This T cell receptor beta chain was documented in a study of beta chain features in type 1 diabetes. Points from the study as a whole: Type 1 diabetes patients had moderately but significantly shorter TCRB CDR3s in all four CD4+ subsets.

Sorting of CD4+ naive, central memory, regulatory and stem cell-like memory cells was performed via CD45RO/CCR7/CD25/CD127/CD95/CD27. Sort purity for all populations was recorded as exceeding 98%. On this clone: Its target is unknown.

Reverse transcription of all isolated RNA meant that expressed TCRB transcripts were sequenced. The method was immunoSEQ multiplex PCR; TCRdb's version includes in-frame clones alone and lacks a portion of them. The sample contains more than 300,000 clones, over 9% of which appear only once. The sequenced material came from central memory CD4+ T cells from blood. The receptor was isolated from a man between 25 and 39 years old with type 1 diabetes.

The CDR3 region has the DNA TGTGCCAGCAGTACCCGACACCCGAGGGACCTTTATGGCTACACCTTC. Translation: CASSTRHPRDLYGYTF. This chain joins TRBV28 and TRBJ1-2, with D perhaps matching TRBD1 (5 bases). CDR3 size: 16 residues. The V gene's germline CDR1 is MDHEN and CDR2 SYDVKM. V was trimmed by 5 bases and J by 5 bases, leaving 21 bases between them.